This TCR beta chain was documented in a study of T cells in Graves' hyperthyroidism and ophthalmopathy. The CDR3 totals 18 residues. V trimming: 4 bases; J trimming: 2 bases; junction bases outside the gene matches: 13. CDR1 SGHTA and CDR2 FQGNSA come from the germline V gene. The TCR beta CDR3 regions underwent amplification using RNA transcripts as the source. First-round RT-PCR of the TCR CDR3 relied on the HTBI primer set. TCRdb re-analysed the multiplex PCR reads in MiXCR, keeping a single row per CDR3 protein. The data hold some 440,000 distinct CDR3 sequences, with 15% to 18% observed a single time. As regards this clonotype: Since a much larger clone is just one base distant, this may be a read error.

The chain is built from TRBV7-2 and TRBJ2-3; 9 bases are shared with TRBD2. The receptor was derived from a woman between 18 and 30 years old with Graves' hyperthyroidism. Specimen: blood. This CDR3 reads CASSSWDEREEVTDTQYF. The CDR3 DNA is TGTGCCAGCAGCTCCTGGGACGAGCGGGAGGAGGTCACAGATACGCAGTATTTT.